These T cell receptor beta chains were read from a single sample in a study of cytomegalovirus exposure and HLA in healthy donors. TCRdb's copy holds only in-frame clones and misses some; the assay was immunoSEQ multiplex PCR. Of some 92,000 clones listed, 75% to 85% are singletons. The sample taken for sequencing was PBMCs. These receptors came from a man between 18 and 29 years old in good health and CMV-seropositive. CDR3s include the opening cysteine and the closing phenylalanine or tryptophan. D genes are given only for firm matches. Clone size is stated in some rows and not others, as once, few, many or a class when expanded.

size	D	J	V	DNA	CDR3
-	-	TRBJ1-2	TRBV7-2	TGTGCCAGCAGCCCGCGGACAGTTGGCTACACCTTC	CASSPRTVGYTF
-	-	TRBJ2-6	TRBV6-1	TGTGCCAGCAGTGAAGGAGGCTCTGGGGCCAACGTCCTGACTTTC	CASSEGGSGANVLTF
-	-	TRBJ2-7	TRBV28	TGTGCCAGCAGTCCAGCACCGGCAGGGACCTACGAGCAGTACTTC	CASSPAPAGTYEQYF
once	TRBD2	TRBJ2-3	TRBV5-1	TGCGCCAGCAGCTCCGGACTAGCGGGGACCCGCACAGATACGCAGTATTTT	CASSSGLAGTRTDTQYF
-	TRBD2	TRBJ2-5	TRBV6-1	TGTGCCAGCACTGGTAGCGGGGGGCTAGAGACCCAGTACTTC	CASTGSGGLETQYF
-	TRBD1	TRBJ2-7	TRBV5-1	TGCGCCAGCAGCTTGGGGACAGGGGATTTCTACGAGCAGTACTTC	CASSLGTGDFYEQYF
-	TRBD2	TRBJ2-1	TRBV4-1	TGCGCCAGCAGCCAGGGACTAGCGGGGGTGGGTGAGCAGTTCTTC	CASSQGLAGVGEQFF
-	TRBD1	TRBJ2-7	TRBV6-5	TGTGCCAGCAGTAGGACAGGGGTGCGGTACGAGCAGTACTTC	CASSRTGVRYEQYF
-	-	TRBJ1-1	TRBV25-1	TGTGCCAGCAGTGAATACGGCAGGGCTATGAACACTGAAGCTTTCTTT	CASSEYGRAMNTEAFF
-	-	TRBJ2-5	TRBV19	TGTGCCAGTAGTAGGGACTTAGCGGTCCAAGAGACCCAGTACTTC	CASSRDLAVQETQYF
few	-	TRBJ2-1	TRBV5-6	TGTGCCAGCAGCTTGGTAGGAGGGGCCAATGAGCAGTTCTTC	CASSLVGGANEQFF
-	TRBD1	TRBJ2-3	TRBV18	TGTGCCAGCTCATCTCGGACAGGGGAGACAACAGATACGCAGTATTTT	CASSSRTGETTDTQYF
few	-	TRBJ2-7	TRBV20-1	TGCAGTGCTCGAGACTACTACGAGCAGTACTTC	CSARDYYEQYF
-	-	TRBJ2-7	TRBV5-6	TGTGCCAGCAGCTTTCTGTCCGAGCAGTACTTC	CASSFLSEQYF
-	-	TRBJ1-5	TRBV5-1	TGCGCCAGCAGCCTGGAGGGGGGCAATCAGCCCCAGCATTTT	CASSLEGGNQPQHF
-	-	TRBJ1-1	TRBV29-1	TGCAGCGTTGGTAGGACTCTGTTGAACACTGAAGCTTTCTTT	CSVGRTLLNTEAFF
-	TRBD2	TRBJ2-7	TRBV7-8	TGTGCCAGCAGCCTCTCGGGGAGGGCCTACGAGCAGTACTTC	CASSLSGRAYEQYF
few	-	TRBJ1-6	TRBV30	TGTGCCTGGACCCTAAATTCAGGGGTAGGTTCACCCCTCCACTTT	CAWTLNSGVGSPLHF
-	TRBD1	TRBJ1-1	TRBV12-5	TGTGCTAGTGGTTTGGACCGGACAGGGGGTGGCACTGAAGCTTTCTTT	CASGLDRTGGGTEAFF
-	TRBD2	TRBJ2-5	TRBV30	TGTGCCTGGAGTGTAGCGGGGGGAGAGACCCAGTACTTC	CAWSVAGGETQYF
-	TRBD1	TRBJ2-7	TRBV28	TGTGCCAGCAGTCCAGGACAGGGCTACGAGCAGTACTTC	CASSPGQGYEQYF
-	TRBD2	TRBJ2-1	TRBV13	TGTGCCAGCAGCTCGGGACTAGCGGGGGGTTTTGAGCAGTTCTTC	CASSSGLAGGFEQFF
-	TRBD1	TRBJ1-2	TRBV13	TGTGCCAGCAGTCTCAGAACAGGGGCCTATGGCTACACCTTC	CASSLRTGAYGYTF
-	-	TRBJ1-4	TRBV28	TGTGCCAGCAATCAAGAGGGCGCCTTGTTTTTT	CASNQEGALFF
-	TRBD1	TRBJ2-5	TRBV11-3	TGTGCCAGCAGCTTTCAGGGGGCCGAGACCCAGTACTTC	CASSFQGAETQYF
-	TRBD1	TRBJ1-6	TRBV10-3	TGTGCCACTTGGACAGGGGGTTATAATTCACCCCTCCACTTT	CATWTGGYNSPLHF
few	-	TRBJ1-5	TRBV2	TGTGCCAGTCAATACGGGACTGGACAGCCCCAGCATTTT	CASQYGTGQPQHF
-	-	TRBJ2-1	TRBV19	TGTGCCAGTAGGGAGGGGATTGGGCAGTTCTTC	CASREGIGQFF
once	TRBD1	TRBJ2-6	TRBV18	TGTGCCAGCTCACCCGACAGGGCTGGGGCCAACGTCCTGACTTTC	CASSPDRAGANVLTF
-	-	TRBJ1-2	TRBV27	TGTGCCAGTGGACTCTCAGAAGAAGGATCTGGCTACACCTTC	CASGLSEEGSGYTF
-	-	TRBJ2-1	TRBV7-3	TGTGCCAGCAGCTTATCGTCGGGGGTAAGCAATGAGCAGTTCTTC	CASSLSSGVSNEQFF
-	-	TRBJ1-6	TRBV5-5	TGTGCCAGCAGCTTGGAGGGGAGGGAGTTCGTCTTTCGTTCACCCCTCCACTTT	CASSLEGREFVFRSPLHF
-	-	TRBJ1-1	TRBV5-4	TGTGCCAGCAGCGCCGCAGTGAACACTGAAGCTTTCTTT	CASSAAVNTEAFF
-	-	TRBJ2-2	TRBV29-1	TGCAGCGTTGAAGAAGGGACAACCGGGGAGCTGTTTTTT	CSVEEGTTGELFF
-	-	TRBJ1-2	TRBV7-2	TGTGCCAGCAGCTTAGACAGAGACTATGGCTACACCTTC	CASSLDRDYGYTF
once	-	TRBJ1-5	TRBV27	TGTGCCAGCAGTTTGGGGCACAATCAGCCCCAGCATTTT	CASSLGHNQPQHF
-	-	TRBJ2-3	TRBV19	TGTGCCAGTAGTAGCGGGGGCACAGATACGCAGTATTTT	CASSSGGTDTQYF
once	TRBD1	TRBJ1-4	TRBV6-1	TGTGCCAGCTCCTACCCCGGGACAGGGGGGGAAAAACTGTTTTTT	CASSYPGTGGEKLFF
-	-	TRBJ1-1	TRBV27	TGTGCCAGCAGTTTATCTTCTCCAGCGAGCACTGAAGCTTTCTTT	CASSLSSPASTEAFF
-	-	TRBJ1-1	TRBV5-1	TGCGCCAGCAGTATCGGGTACAACACTGAAGCTTTCTTT	CASSIGYNTEAFF
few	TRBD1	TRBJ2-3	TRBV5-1	TGCGCCAGCAGCTTGGGGGGGACAGGCCGTAGGGCAGATACGCAGTATTTT	CASSLGGTGRRADTQYF
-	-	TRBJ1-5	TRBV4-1	TGCGCCAGCAGCCAATTTTTACTCCAGCCCCAGCATTTT	CASSQFLLQPQHF
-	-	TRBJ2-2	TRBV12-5	TGTGCTAGTGGGCAGCTCGGGACCGGGGAGCTGTTTTTT	CASGQLGTGELFF
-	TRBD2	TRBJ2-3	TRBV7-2	TGTGCCAGCAGCTTAAAGGTCGGACTAGCGGGGAGAGATACGCAGTATTTT	CASSLKVGLAGRDTQYF
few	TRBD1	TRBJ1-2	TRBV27	TGTGCCAGCAGCCGACAACCCGGGACAGGGCCTAACTATGGCTACACCTTC	CASSRQPGTGPNYGYTF
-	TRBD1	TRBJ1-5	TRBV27	TGTGCCAGCAGTTTGGACAGGGCCAATCAGCCCCAGCATTTT	CASSLDRANQPQHF
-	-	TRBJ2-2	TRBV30	TGTGCCTGGAGGAAGACGGGCACCGGGGAGCTGTTTTTT	CAWRKTGTGELFF
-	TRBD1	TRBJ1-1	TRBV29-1	TGCAGCTACCGGGACAGGAACACTGAAGCTTTCTTT	CSYRDRNTEAFF
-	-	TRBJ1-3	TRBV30	TGTGCCTGGAGGCCCGGGACATCTGGAAACACCATATATTTT	CAWRPGTSGNTIYF
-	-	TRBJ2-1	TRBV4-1	TGCGCCAGCAGCAACCTCGGCTCCTACAATGAGCAGTTCTTC	CASSNLGSYNEQFF